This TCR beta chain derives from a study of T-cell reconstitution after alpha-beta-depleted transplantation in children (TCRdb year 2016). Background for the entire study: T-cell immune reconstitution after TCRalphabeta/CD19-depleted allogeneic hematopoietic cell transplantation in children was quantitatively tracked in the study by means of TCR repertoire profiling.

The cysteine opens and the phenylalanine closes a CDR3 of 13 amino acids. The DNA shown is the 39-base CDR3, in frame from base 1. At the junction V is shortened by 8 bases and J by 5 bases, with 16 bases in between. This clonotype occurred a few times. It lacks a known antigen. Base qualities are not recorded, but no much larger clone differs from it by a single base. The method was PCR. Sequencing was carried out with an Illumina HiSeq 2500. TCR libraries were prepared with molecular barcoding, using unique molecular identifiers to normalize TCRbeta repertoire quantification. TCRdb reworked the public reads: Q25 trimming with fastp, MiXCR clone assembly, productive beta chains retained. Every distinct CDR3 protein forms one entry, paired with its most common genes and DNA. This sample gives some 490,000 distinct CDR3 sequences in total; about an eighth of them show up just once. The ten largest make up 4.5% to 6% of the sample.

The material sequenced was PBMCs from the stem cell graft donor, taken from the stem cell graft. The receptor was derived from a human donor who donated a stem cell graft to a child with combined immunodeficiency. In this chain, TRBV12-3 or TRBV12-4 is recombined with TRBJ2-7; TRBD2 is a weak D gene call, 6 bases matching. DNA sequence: TGTGCCAGCTGTAGCGGACTATTCGACGAGCAGTACTTC. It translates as CASCSGLFDEQYF.